The 26 T cell receptor beta chains below were found in one sample sequenced in a study of T cells in Graves' hyperthyroidism and ophthalmopathy (dated by TCRdb to between 2018 and 2020). The library was prepared using multiplex PCR. Instrument used: Illumina HiSeq 2000. TCR beta CDR3 regions were amplified from RNA transcripts. For the first round of RT-PCR on the TCR CDR3, the HTBI primer set was used together with the Qiagen OneStep RT-PCR kit. TCRdb cleaned the public reads at Q25 with fastp, built clones with MiXCR and kept in-frame beta chains. Merged by CDR3 protein, the rows form single entries marked with the most common genes and DNA. This sample comprises approximately 600,000 distinct CDR3 sequences, around 20% of them detected only once. About 35% of the sample rests with the top ten. Input material: blood. The receptors were gathered from a man aged 25 to 40 with Graves' ophthalmopathy.

This clonotype occurred many times. The chain couples TRBV7-3 to TRBJ1-1, with D maybe TRBD1 (5 bases). CDR1 SGHTA and CDR2 FQGTGA come from the germline V gene. Trimming took 5 bases from V and 4 from J, leaving 23 bases between them. CDR3 length equals 17 residues. The CDR3, as DNA: TGTGCCAGCAGCCTCCTACCCGGGAGGGGTATGAGCACTGAAGCTTTCTTT. It codes for CASSLLPGRGMSTEAFF.

This sequence joins TRBV29-1 and TRBJ2-7; either TRBD1 or TRBD2 may fit D (5 bases each). CDR3 length equals 15 residues. The germline V gene encodes CDR1 SQVTM and CDR2 ANQGSEA. CDR3 sequence (DNA): TGCGGCGCCATCCACGGGGCCGGGGTGAGCGACGAGCAGTACTTC. Its translation: CGAIHGAGVSDEQYF.

This clonotype was counted at least ten times. The chain combines TRBV20-1 with TRBJ2-3; 12 nucleotides match TRBD2. Per germline, CDR1 DFQATT and CDR2 SNEGSKA (reference sequence). This CDR3 has 14 residues. The V segment lost 5 bases and the J segment 3 bases; nucleotides outside the gene matches: 3. The CDR3 DNA is TGCAGTGCTGCAACTAGCGGGAGGACAGATACGCAGTATTTT. It specifies CSAATSGRTDTQYF.

V and J are TRBV5-5 and TRBJ2-5, with TRBD2 matching over 8 bases. From germline, CDR1 is SGHKS and CDR2 YYEKEE (reference sequence). The CDR3 has 14 residues. V dropped 4 bases and J dropped 5; count of bases not matched to a gene: 7. The CDR3 sequence: CASSPPSGSETQYF. For the CDR3, the DNA is TGTGCCAGCAGCCCTCCTAGCGGGTCGGAGACCCAGTACTTC.

The chain is built from TRBV2 and TRBJ2-7; D gene uncertain. The CDR3 runs to 12 residues. Looked up from germline, CDR1 is SNHLY and CDR2 is FYNNEI. With 10 bases removed from V and 0 bases from J, the gap between germline ends came to 10 bases. CDR3: CAIRPSSYEQYF. Written as DNA, the CDR3 is TGTGCCATACGTCCTAGCTCCTACGAGCAGTACTTC. The entire variable domain, with the rest obtained from reference TRBV2 and TRBJ2-7, is as follows: EPEVTQTPSHQVTQMGQEVILRCVPISNHLYFYWYRQILGQKVEFLVSFYNNEISEKSEIFDDQFSVERPDGSNFTLKIRSTKLEDSAMYFCAIRPSSYEQYFGPGTRLTVT.

This clonotype was detected only a few times. The V call is TRBV20-1, the J call TRBJ2-1; 8 bases fit TRBD2. V shed 6 bases and J 0 bases; nucleotides not matched to a gene: 10. The CDR3 totals 16 residues. Germline assignment: CDR1 DFQATT and CDR2 SNEGSKA (reference sequence). CDR3 amino acids: CSAHPTSGGSYNEQFF. CDR3 DNA: TGCAGTGCCCACCCTACTAGCGGAGGCTCCTACAATGAGCAGTTCTTC.

The chain carries TRBV6-8 and TRBJ2-5; tentatively, D is TRBD1 (5 bases). Trimming stripped 7 bases from V and 4 bases from J, with 16 bases between. CDR1 and CDR2 (germline): MNHGY, SAAAGT. The CDR3 consists of 14 residues. DNA of the CDR3: TGTGCCAGCATCTTGGAAAGGGGTTCAGAGACCCAGTACTTC. Protein: CASILERGSETQYF.

This chain joins TRBV28 and TRBJ2-1; D remains unclear. Germline CDR1 is MDHEN and CDR2 is SYDVKM. Trimming removed 5 bases from V and 0 bases from J, with 11 bases in between. This CDR3 spans 15 amino acids. This CDR3 reads CASSLWHSSYNEQFF. CDR3 bases: TGTGCCAGCAGTCTTTGGCACAGCTCCTACAATGAGCAGTTCTTC.

J is TRBJ1-2 and V is TRBV6-1; D unresolved. Per the germline V gene, CDR1 is MNHNS and CDR2 is SASEGT. Between the trimmed V and J ends, which lost 6 bases and 0 bases, there was a span of 8 bases. The CDR3 is 13 residues long. This CDR3 reads CASSIRPNYGYTF. As DNA, the CDR3 is TGTGCCAGCAGCATCAGACCTAACTATGGCTACACCTTC.

Worth noting for this clonotype: The final CDR3 position lacks the conserved phenylalanine or tryptophan, pointing to a likely read error. The V call is TRBV6-2 or TRBV6-3, the J call TRBJ2-1, with 16 bases fitting TRBD2. Trimming cost V 6 bases and J 0 bases; bases outside gene matches: 11. CDR3 size: 20 residues. CDR1 and CDR2 (germline): MNHEY, SVGEGT. CDR3 residues: CASSELVGLAGGSSYNEQFL. DNA for the CDR3: TGTGCCAGCAGCGAGTTAGTGGGACTAGCGGGAGGGAGCTCCTACAATGAGCAGTTCCTC.

The sample holds many counts of this clonotype. The chain is built from TRBV2 and TRBJ2-1; a weak D match, TRBD2 (5 bases). Trimming stripped 0 bases from V and 8 bases from J, with 17 bases between. Germline lookup yields CDR1 SNHLY and CDR2 FYNNEI. The CDR3 loop spans 16 amino acids. For the CDR3, the DNA is TGTGCCAGCAGTGAAGCGCTGGATCGGGATTTGGATGAGCAGTTCTTC. Translated: CASSEALDRDLDEQFF.

The J gene is TRBJ2-7, the V gene TRBV5-1; TRBD2 matches 9 bases. The CDR3 covers 15 residues. In germline, CDR1 is SGHRS, CDR2 YFSETQ. Losses at the gene ends were 3 bases for V and 2 bases for J; bases not matched to a gene: 6. DNA of the CDR3: TGCGCCAGCAGCTCGACTAGCGGACGTGCCTACGAGCAGTACTTC. It specifies CASSSTSGRAYEQYF.

V usage is TRBV5-1 and J usage is TRBJ2-7; TRBD1 is a possible D gene (5 bases). The CDR3 extends over 14 amino acids. V lost 0 bases and J lost 0, with 7 bases in between. Germline values: CDR1 SGHRS, CDR2 YFSETQ. CDR3 loop: CASSLGGHSYEQYF. CDR3 coding DNA: TGCGCCAGCAGCTTGGGCGGACACTCCTACGAGCAGTACTTC.

The chain recombines TRBV20-1 with TRBJ2-5; D not certain. The CDR3 has 15 amino acids. Per the germline V gene, CDR1 is DFQATT and CDR2 is SNEGSKA (reference sequence). Trimming pared 0 bases from V and 2 bases from J, leaving 13 bases between. CDR3 residues: CSARELGDGQETQYF. CDR3 nucleotide sequence: TGCAGTGCTAGAGAATTAGGTGACGGACAAGAGACCCAGTACTTC.

This clonotype was counted only a few times. The V and J genes are TRBV5-5 and TRBJ1-2; a weak D match, TRBD1 (5 bases). With 2 bases removed from V and 0 bases from J, the gap between germline ends came to 11 bases. The CDR3 contains 15 residues. The germline CDR1 and CDR2 sequences are SGHKS and YYEKEE (reference sequence). The CDR3 loop reads CASSLSGGTNYGYTF. CDR3 DNA: TGTGCCAGCAGCTTAAGCGGGGGGACTAACTATGGCTACACCTTC.

Points on this clonotype: At one end the junction does not follow the germline gene, possibly because of a read error. V is TRBV28 and J is TRBJ1-1, with D tentatively TRBD1 (6 bases). The CDR3 is 14 residues long. Looked up from germline, CDR1 is MDHEN and CDR2 is SYDVKM. CDR3 nucleotide sequence: TGTGCCAGCGGTTTGGGGGGGCGCGGCACTGAAGCTTTCTTT. It is translated as CASGLGGRGTEAFF.

This clonotype was counted ten times or more. This chain connects TRBV11-2 to TRBJ2-7; D call uncertain. The CDR3 has 13 amino acids. Germline V gene lookup returns CDR1 SGHAT and CDR2 FQNNGV. Trimming stripped 1 base from V and 3 bases from J, with 7 bases between. CDR3 DNA: TGTGCCAGCAGCTTAGGTTCCGACTACGAGCAGTACTTC. Translating it yields CASSLGSDYEQYF.

The rearrangement links TRBV2 to TRBJ2-2; possibly TRBD2 for D (6 bases). The CDR3 totals 17 residues. Germline CDR1 reads SNHLY; CDR2 reads FYNNEI. Trimming stripped 7 bases from V and 5 bases from J, with 23 bases between. The CDR3 DNA follows: TGTGCCAGCACAGGACTACAACCCCCCGAGTCTACCGGGGAGCTGTTTTTT. Residues: CASTGLQPPESTGELFF.

Ten or more counts support this clonotype. V usage is TRBV10-1 and J usage is TRBJ2-7; TRBD2 aligns across 11 bases. The CDR3 loop spans 17 amino acids. Germline CDR1 and CDR2: WNHNN and SYGVQD (reference sequence). With V trimmed by 7 bases and J by 2 bases, 13 bases remained unmatched. Here the CDR3 reads CASTPGLAERLAYEQYF. The CDR3 region has the DNA TGCGCCAGCACCCCGGGACTAGCGGAACGCCTTGCCTACGAGCAGTACTTC.

This clonotype was counted between two and nine times. The V call is TRBV5-1, the J call TRBJ2-2, with no clear D. The V end lost 2 bases, the J end lost 5 bases, and 19 bases lay between the germline ends. The CDR3 has 17 residues. The V gene's germline CDR1 is SGHRS and CDR2 YFSETQ. The CDR3 sequence: CASSFGGSLAQTGELFF. In DNA form, the CDR3 reads TGCGCCAGCAGCTTTGGCGGTTCCCTCGCTCAGACCGGGGAGCTGTTTTTT.

The sample holds a few counts of this clonotype. The gene calls are TRBV28 and TRBJ2-1; 9 bases map to TRBD1. V was clipped by 0 bases and J by 9 bases; unmatched bases: 9. CDR1 and CDR2 from the germline V gene are MDHEN and SYDVKM. CDR3 length equals 16 residues. CDR3 DNA: TGTGCCAGCAGTTTATGGACAGGGACAGGGCCAGGTGAGCAGTTCTTC. Amino acid sequence: CASSLWTGTGPGEQFF. Complete variable domain (other parts from reference TRBV28 and TRBJ2-1): DVKVTQSSRYLVKRTGEKVFLECVQDMDHENMFWYRQDPGLGLRLIYFSYDVKMKEKGDIPEGYSVSREKKERFSLILESASTNQTSMYLCASSLWTGTGPGEQFFGPGTRLTVL.

This clonotype was seen repeatedly, ten times or more. V is TRBV2 and J is TRBJ1-1, with TRBD1 matching over 8 bases. CDR1 is SNHLY and CDR2 is FYNNEI in the germline V gene. V lost 8 bases to trimming and J lost 1 base; unmatched junction nucleotides: 9. The CDR3 spans 15 residues. CDR3 sequence reads: CASAKLGQGNTEAFF. The CDR3 nucleotides read TGTGCCAGCGCCAAACTCGGACAGGGGAACACTGAAGCTTTCTTT.

The CDR3 nucleotides are TGCAGTGCTAGGACCCAGGAATCTGGAAACACCATATATTTT. Amino acids: CSARTQESGNTIYF. V and J are TRBV20-1 and TRBJ1-3; D remains unclear. CDR3 size: 14 residues. Germline CDR1 DFQATT, CDR2 SNEGSKA (reference sequence). The V gene lost 3 bases and the J gene lost 1 base, with 10 bases spanning the gap.

In regard to this clonotype: A junction boundary mismatches the germline segment, possibly from a read error. This chain uses TRBV7-2 with TRBJ2-5; D tentatively reads TRBD1 or TRBD2 (5 bases each). The CDR3 sequence is 15 residues long. Germline V gene data show CDR1 as SGHTA and CDR2 as FQGNSA. CDR3 DNA: TGTGCCAACAGCAGCACCGGGACCTTACAAGAGACCCAGTACTTC. Amino acids: CANSSTGTLQETQYF.

The chain links TRBV6-1 to TRBJ2-1, with 12 bases lining up with TRBD2. The CDR3 is 17 residues long. The V gene's germline CDR1 is MNHNS and CDR2 SASEGT. V shed 6 bases and J 7 bases; nucleotides not matched to a gene: 13. The CDR3 is CASSLKTSGGYTNEQFF. The CDR3 DNA sequence: TGTGCCAGCAGCCTCAAGACTAGCGGGGGTTACACGAATGAGCAGTTCTTC.

The chain is built from TRBV20-1 and TRBJ1-2; TRBD1 is a possible D gene (6 bases). V lost 0 bases and J lost 1, with 30 bases in between. CDR1 is DFQATT, CDR2 SNEGSKA, per germline (reference sequence). The CDR3 contains 21 residues. The CDR3 is CSAREFRRGSPGQSVNYGYTF. CDR3 sequence (DNA): TGCAGTGCTAGAGAGTTTAGGCGTGGGAGCCCAGGACAGAGCGTTAACTATGGCTACACCTTC.